A single sample is the source of the 23 T cell receptor beta chains below, sequenced in a study of T cell clones after liver transplantation. TCRdb's copy holds only in-frame clones and misses some; the assay was immunoSEQ multiplex PCR. The table records approximately 100,000 clones, around 86% of them present only once. Sequenced material: CD4+ T cells from blood, taken before liver transplant. The receptors come from a human donor who received a liver transplant.

V and J are TRBV29-1 and TRBJ1-1, with unresolved D. The V gene's germline CDR1 is SQVTM and CDR2 ANQGSEA. The germline V and J ends were trimmed by 6 bases and 1 base, with 9 bases remaining between them. The CDR3 runs to 12 residues. The CDR3 DNA follows: TGCAGCGTAGCTCCAACGAACACTGAAGCTTTCTTT. Encoded protein: CSVAPTNTEAFF. Supplemented by reference TRBV29-1 and TRBJ1-1, the full variable domain reads SAVISQKPSRDICQRGTSLTIQCQVDSQVTMMFWYRQQPGQSLTLIATANQGSEATYESGFVIDKFPISRPNLTFSTLTVSNMSPEDSSIYLCSVAPTNTEAFFGQGTRLTVV.

J is TRBJ2-1 and V is TRBV9, with 15 bases identical to TRBD2. CDR1 and CDR2 from the germline V gene are SGDLS and YYNGEE. The CDR3 covers 16 residues. Trimming at V came to 3 bases and at J to 4 bases, leaving 2 bases not matched to a gene. The CDR3 sequence is CASSAGLAGGYNEQFF. In DNA form, the CDR3 reads TGTGCCAGCAGCGCGGGACTAGCGGGGGGATACAATGAGCAGTTCTTC. The whole variable domain, remainder taken from reference TRBV9 and TRBJ2-1, is DSGVTQTPKHLITATGQRVTLRCSPRSGDLSVYWYQQSLDQGLQFLIQYYNGEERAKGNILERFSAQQFPDLHSELNLSSLELGDSALYFCASSAGLAGGYNEQFFGPGTRLTVL.

V usage is TRBV30 and J usage is TRBJ2-7; 11 positions match TRBD1. Germline V gives CDR1 GTSNPN, CDR2 SVGIG (reference sequence). The trim removed 4 bases at V and 3 bases at J, leaving 20 bases unmatched. There are 19 residues in the CDR3. CDR3 loop: CAWTPSGRTGGASLYEQYF. As DNA, the CDR3 is TGTGCCTGGACCCCCTCCGGTAGGACAGGGGGCGCGTCCCTCTACGAGCAGTACTTC.

The J gene is TRBJ2-2, the V gene TRBV7-7; no firm D call. The CDR3 spans 13 residues. Germline assignment: CDR1 SSHAT and CDR2 FNYEAQ (reference sequence). V was shortened by 5 bases and J by 2 bases, with 6 bases between the two germline ends. The CDR3 region has the DNA TGTGCCAGCAGCCCGTCCAACACCGGGGAGCTGTTTTTT. Amino acids: CASSPSNTGELFF.

J is TRBJ2-7 and V is TRBV9; D possibly uses TRBD1 or TRBD2 (5 bases each). The CDR3 loop spans 15 amino acids. The V gene lost 0 bases and the J gene lost 3 bases, with 13 bases spanning the gap. Germline-derived CDR1 and CDR2 are SGDLS and YYNGEE. Here the CDR3 reads CASSVGVGDHYEQYF. In nucleotides, the CDR3 is TGTGCCAGCAGCGTAGGGGTAGGGGACCACTACGAGCAGTACTTC. The variable domain in full, completed from reference TRBV9 and TRBJ2-7, reads DSGVTQTPKHLITATGQRVTLRCSPRSGDLSVYWYQQSLDQGLQFLIQYYNGEERAKGNILERFSAQQFPDLHSELNLSSLELGDSALYFCASSVGVGDHYEQYFGPGTRLTVT.

The chain employs TRBV5-1 and TRBJ1-3, with 8 nucleotides matching TRBD1. This CDR3 region has 18 residues. Germline CDR1 is SGHRS and CDR2 is YFSETQ. V shed 0 bases and J 0 bases; nucleotides not matched to a gene: 8. The DNA for the CDR3 is TGCGCCAGCAGCTTGGTCGGGACAGGTTTCGGCTCTGGAAACACCATATATTTT. This codes for CASSLVGTGFGSGNTIYF.

The CDR3: CAISPTGANQPQHF. The CDR3 bases are TGTGCCATCAGTCCTACAGGGGCAAATCAGCCCCAGCATTTT. J is TRBJ1-5 and V is TRBV10-3; 7 nucleotides match TRBD1. Unmatched junction bases numbered 5, after V lost 5 bases and J lost 4 bases. The CDR3 has 14 residues. Germline-derived CDR1 and CDR2 are ENHRY and SYGVKD.

J is TRBJ2-1 and V is TRBV6-4, with 13 nucleotides matching TRBD2. The CDR3 totals 19 residues. With 6 bases clipped from V and 0 bases from J, the junction kept 11 bases outside the gene matches. Per germline, CDR1 MRHNA and CDR2 SNTAGT. CDR3 sequence (DNA): TGTGCCAGCAGCCTCGGGACTAGCGGGGCCCGTAGCTCCTACAATGAGCAGTTCTTC. Protein sequence: CASSLGTSGARSSYNEQFF.

This rearrangement joins TRBV28 to TRBJ1-1; D unresolved. V was cut by 3 bases and J by 4 bases, with 9 bases left in between. The CDR3 has 13 amino acids. Germline V gene data show CDR1 as MDHEN and CDR2 as SYDVKM. CDR3 sequence (DNA): TGTGCCAGCAGTTTGGTAGGAAGCACTGAAGCTTTCTTT. Protein product: CASSLVGSTEAFF.

This clone has only one observation. The chain carries TRBV19 and TRBJ1-1, with D hard to call. The V end was cut by 5 bases, the J end by 1 base, with 5 bases between. Germline-derived CDR1 and CDR2 are LNHDA and SQIVND (reference sequence). The CDR3 runs to 12 residues. The CDR3 DNA follows: TGTGCCAGTAGTGTGGCGAACACTGAAGCTTTCTTT. Protein: CASSVANTEAFF.

The chain is built from TRBV5-1 and TRBJ2-1; 10 nucleotides line up with TRBD1. Losses at the gene ends were 4 bases for V and 6 bases for J; bases not matched to a gene: 4. This CDR3 spans 14 amino acids. Germline V lookup: CDR1 SGHRS, CDR2 YFSETQ. Here the CDR3 reads CASSRDRGSNEQFF. CDR3 nucleotide sequence: TGCGCCAGCAGCCGGGACAGGGGATCCAATGAGCAGTTCTTC.

This clone was detected once. The chain uses TRBV6-6 and TRBJ2-3; 7 bases agree with TRBD2. This CDR3 has 13 amino acids. CDR1 and CDR2 from the germline V gene are MNHNY and SVGAGI (reference sequence). J was trimmed by 3 bases and V by 6 bases; bases with no gene match: 3. Here the CDR3 reads CASRDSGTDTQYF. CDR3 bases: TGTGCCAGCAGGGATAGCGGGACAGATACGCAGTATTTT.

The rearrangement links TRBV19 to TRBJ1-2, with a weak D call TRBD1 (6 bases). This CDR3 contains 17 residues. V was shortened by 2 bases and J by 4 bases, with 20 bases between the two germline ends. CDR1 LNHDA and CDR2 SQIVND come from the germline V gene (reference sequence). The CDR3 DNA reads TGTGCCAGTAGTATACAGGGGTCAATGGGAATGATCTATGGCTACACCTTC. The encoded protein is CASSIQGSMGMIYGYTF.

The rearrangement links TRBV2 to TRBJ1-6; D is perhaps TRBD1 (6 bases). Germline CDR1 SNHLY, CDR2 FYNNEI. The CDR3 spans 13 residues. V lost 7 bases and J lost 9, with 13 bases in between. The CDR3 DNA is TGTGCCAGCAAGGACAGTGGGAGTTCACCCCTCCACTTT. This translates into CASKDSGSSPLHF.

This chain's CDR3 is CASSISDGSINEKLFF. The DNA of the CDR3 is TGTGCCAGTAGTATCTCCGACGGGTCGATTAATGAAAAACTGTTTTTT. The chain employs TRBV19 and TRBJ1-4; the D is unclear. The germline V gene encodes CDR1 LNHDA and CDR2 SQIVND (reference sequence). V lost 3 bases to trimming and J lost 4 bases, with 15 bases between them. This CDR3 is 16 amino acids long.

The genes are TRBV10-1 and TRBJ2-2, with 9 positions matching TRBD2. The CDR3 extends over 13 amino acids. J was trimmed by 6 bases and V by 11 bases; bases with no gene match: 7. CDR1 WNHNN and CDR2 SYGVQD come from the germline V gene (reference sequence). CDR3 nucleotide sequence: TGCGCCTCAGGAGCGGGAGGTGCCGGGGAGCTGTTTTTT. It encodes CASGAGGAGELFF.

This chain joins TRBV27 and TRBJ1-4; no clear D. This CDR3 spans 15 amino acids. V lost 6 bases to trimming and J lost 6 bases, with 17 bases between them. Germline CDR1 reads MNHEY; CDR2 reads SMNVEV (reference sequence). The DNA for the CDR3 is TGTGCCAGCAGCCTATACGCGGGGAGGGATGAAAAACTGTTTTTT. It codes for CASSLYAGRDEKLFF. The full variable domain, rest sourced from reference TRBV27 and TRBJ1-4, is EAQVTQNPRYLITVTGKKLTVTCSQNMNHEYMSWYRQDPGLGLRQIYYSMNVEVTDKGDVPEGYKVSRKEKRNFPLILESPSPNQTSLYFCASSLYAGRDEKLFFGSGTQLSVL.

The chain employs TRBV30 and TRBJ1-2; 8 nucleotides match TRBD1. This CDR3 has 12 amino acids. V shed 7 bases, J shed 5 bases, and the junction held 6 bases outside the gene matches. The germline V gene has CDR1 GTSNPN and CDR2 SVGIG (reference sequence). The CDR3 region is CASNQGAYGYTF. The DNA for the CDR3 is TGTGCCTCTAACCAGGGGGCGTATGGCTACACCTTC.

The genes are TRBV10-3 and TRBJ2-3; no clear D. Germline CDR1 is ENHRY and CDR2 is SYGVKD. V was trimmed by 3 bases and J by 6 bases, leaving 16 bases between them. The CDR3 has 15 residues. CDR3 in amino acids: CAISEAPPKVDTQYF. The DNA for the CDR3 is TGTGCCATCAGTGAAGCCCCTCCAAAGGTCGATACGCAGTATTTT.

The V and J genes are TRBV28 and TRBJ1-1; D possibly corresponds to TRBD1 (5 bases). The CDR3 has 15 residues. Between the trimmed V and J ends, which lost 3 bases and 1 base, there was a span of 12 bases. Germline V gene sequence: CDR1 MDHEN, CDR2 SYDVKM. In nucleotides, the CDR3 is TGTGCCAGCAGTTTCGCGCAGGGTCCGAACACTGAAGCTTTCTTT. This translates into CASSFAQGPNTEAFF.

The genes are TRBV2 and TRBJ1-1; TRBD1 matches at 8 bases. The ends lost 11 bases at V and 4 bases at J; junction bases unmatched: 12. CDR1 and CDR2 (germline): SNHLY, FYNNEI. This CDR3 has 14 amino acids. Here the CDR3 reads CADQGASPATEAFF. CDR3 nucleotides: TGTGCCGACCAGGGGGCGAGCCCTGCCACTGAAGCTTTCTTT.

This chain links TRBV5-4 with TRBJ2-7, with D perhaps matching TRBD1 or TRBD2 (7 bases each). The CDR3 is 15 amino acids. Looked up from germline, CDR1 is SGHNT and CDR2 is YYREEE (reference sequence). Trimming took 4 bases from V and 1 from J, leaving 15 bases between them. Written as DNA, the CDR3 is TGTGCCAGCAGCCCCCAGGGGGGGCTATCCTACGAGCAGTACTTC. Residues: CASSPQGGLSYEQYF.

J is TRBJ1-5 and V is TRBV10-2; D perhaps matches TRBD1 (5 bases). Trimming pared 7 bases from V and 2 bases from J, leaving 24 bases between. Germline CDR1 reads WSHSY; CDR2 reads SAAADI. CDR3 size: 18 residues. The CDR3 spells CASITPRQGVRGNQPQHF. The CDR3, as DNA: TGCGCCAGCATCACCCCTCGGCAGGGTGTAAGGGGCAATCAGCCCCAGCATTTT.